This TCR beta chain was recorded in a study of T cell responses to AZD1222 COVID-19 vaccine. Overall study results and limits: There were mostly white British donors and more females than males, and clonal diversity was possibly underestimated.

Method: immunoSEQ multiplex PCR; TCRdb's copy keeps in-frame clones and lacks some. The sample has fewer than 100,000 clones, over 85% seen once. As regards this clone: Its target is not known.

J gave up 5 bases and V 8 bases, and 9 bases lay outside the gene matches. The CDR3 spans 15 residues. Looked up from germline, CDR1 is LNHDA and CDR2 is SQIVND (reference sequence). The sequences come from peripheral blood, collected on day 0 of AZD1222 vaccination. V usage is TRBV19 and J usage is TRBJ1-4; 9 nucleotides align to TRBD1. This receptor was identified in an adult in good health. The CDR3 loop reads CASGTGIVQNEKLFF. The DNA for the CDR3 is TGTGCCAGTGGGACAGGGATCGTCCAAAATGAAAAACTGTTTTTT.